The 23 T cell receptor beta chains given below trace back to one sample, sequenced in a study of tumor and adjacent non-tumor tissue in lung cancer. RNA was extracted from bulk tissue without any cell sorting. Distant lung tissue was collected more than 3 cm away from the tumor edge. The library came from three nested PCR rounds adapted from ARM-PCR protocols. TCRdb reprocessed the multiplex PCR reads with MiXCR, giving one entry per CDR3 protein. The table has 100,000 or so distinct CDR3 sequences, 80% seen once. The sample taken for sequencing was distant non-tumor lung tissue. All receptors derive from a man between 60 and 70 years old with small cell lung cancer.

Of note for this clonotype: The junction does not match germline at one end; this may be a read error. The J gene is TRBJ2-2, the V gene TRBV7-3; weak D call: TRBD1 (6 bases). Germline V lookup: CDR1 SGHTA, CDR2 FQGTGA. This CDR3 spans 15 amino acids. CDR3 residues: CVSCAPDSPTGELFF. For the CDR3, the DNA is TGTGTCAGCTGCGCCCCGGACAGCCCTACCGGGGAGCTGTTTTTT. The entire variable domain, with the rest obtained from reference TRBV7-3 and TRBJ2-2, is as follows: GAGVSQTPSNKVTEKGKYVELRCDPISGHTALYWYRQSLGQGPEFLIYFQGTGAADDSGLPNDRFFAVRPEGSVSTLKIQRTERGDSAVYLCVSCAPDSPTGELFFGEGSRLTVL.

Worth noting for this clonotype: Germline and junction disagree at one end, which may indicate a read error. This chain joins TRBV20-1 and TRBJ1-2, with TRBD1 as a possible D gene (6 bases). The CDR3 is 15 amino acids. Germline-derived CDR1 and CDR2 are DFQATT and SNEGSKA (reference sequence). CDR3 sequence: CSVRDGRQAPFVPTF. In DNA, the CDR3 is TGCAGTGTTAGAGATGGGAGACAGGCCCCGTTTGTTCCGACCTTC.

In the case of this clonotype: A read error is possible here, since a much larger clone lies one base away. The chain recombines TRBV5-1 with TRBJ2-3; perhaps TRBD1 as D (7 bases). V shed 0 bases and J shed 8 bases, with 19 bases lying between them. The CDR3 consists of 16 residues. From germline, CDR1 is SGHRS and CDR2 YFSETQ. DNA of the CDR3: TGCGCCAGCAGCTTGGATGTCGGGCAGGGGGGCGGTACGCAGTATTTT. Its protein is CASSLDVGQGGGTQYF.

As regards this clonotype: A junction end diverges from the germline sequence, so it may reflect a read error. V gene TRBV12-3 or TRBV12-4 combines with J gene TRBJ1-5; D is unresolved. The CDR3 is 13 residues long. Written as DNA, the CDR3 is TGTGTCAGCAGTTTGGCAGGTGGCCAGCCTCAGCATTTT. It codes for CVSSLAGGQPQHF.

This clonotype appeared many times. The chain joins TRBV4-1 to TRBJ2-7; 7 positions match TRBD2. The ends lost 3 bases at V and 1 base at J; junction bases unmatched: 9. Per germline, CDR1 MGHRA and CDR2 YSYEKL. This CDR3 comprises 16 residues. Here the CDR3 reads CASSQGEGLGSYEQYF. CDR3 coding DNA: TGCGCCAGCAGCCAGGGGGAGGGGCTTGGGTCCTACGAGCAGTACTTC.

Worth noting for this clonotype: One end of the junction varies from germline; a read error may be responsible. The chain combines TRBV11-2 with TRBJ2-5; perhaps TRBD1 as D (5 bases). The CDR3 runs 12 residues. CDR1 and CDR2 (germline): SGHAT, FQNNGV. CDR3 in DNA: TGTGCCAGCAGCCAGGGATGGAAGACCCAGCACTTC. This gives the protein CASSQGWKTQHF.

Concerning this clonotype: A much larger clonotype is one base distant, so this may be a read error. The rearrangement joins TRBV11-2 to TRBJ1-1; TRBD1 matches at 8 bases. Germline CDR1 SGHAT, CDR2 FQNNGV. The CDR3 runs to 14 residues. The chain's CDR3 is CASRTLGQGGEALF. CDR3 bases: TGTGCCAGCAGGACCCTAGGACAGGGCGGTGAAGCTTTATTT.

The chain uses TRBV11-2 and TRBJ2-7; D not certain. The CDR3 loop spans 16 amino acids. CDR1 SGHAT and CDR2 FQNNGV come from the germline V gene. The V gene lost 0 bases and the J gene lost 8 bases, with 20 bases spanning the gap. The CDR3 bases are TGTGCCAGCAGCTTAGAGGTGGTGGCGTCCCCGAGGCAGCAGTACTTC. This encodes CASSLEVVASPRQQYF.

With regard to this clonotype: A junction end diverges from the germline sequence, so it may reflect a read error. The CDR3 loop is CASTPSGAVGNKQFF. CDR3 DNA sequence: TGCGCTAGCACCCCTAGCGGGGCAGTTGGGAATAAGCAGTTCTTC. This sequence joins TRBV5-1 and TRBJ2-1; TRBD2 matches 9 bases. Germline V CDR1 and CDR2: SGHRS, YFSETQ. This CDR3 comprises 15 residues.

About this clonotype: A much larger clone sits a single nucleotide away, making a read error possible. The chain combines TRBV5-1 with TRBJ2-1, with 10 bases lining up with TRBD2. The CDR3 spans 16 residues. Germline lookup yields CDR1 SGHRS and CDR2 YFSETQ. The chain's CDR3 is CASSSLAGGTYNEQSF. Here the CDR3 DNA reads TGCGCCAGCAGCTCCTTAGCGGGAGGCACCTACAATGAGCAGTCCTTC.

With respect to this clonotype: The junction shows a germline mismatch at one end, possibly a read error. The chain links TRBV20-1 to TRBJ1-1; TRBD1 matches 7 bases. Germline CDR1 reads DFQATT; CDR2 reads SNEGSKA (reference sequence). This CDR3 has 18 amino acids. The CDR3 protein is CCARALYRGGGGNTEAFF. DNA for the CDR3: TGCTGTGCTAGAGCTCTCTACAGGGGCGGAGGAGGGAACACTGAAGCTTTTTTT.

The chain is built from TRBV14 and TRBJ2-1; 8 bases align to TRBD2. The CDR3 has 21 amino acids. Germline V gene sequence: CDR1 SGHDN, CDR2 FVKESK. V shed 0 bases and J 0 bases; nucleotides not matched to a gene: 16. The CDR3 DNA reads TGTGCCAGCAGCCAAGATGCGGGGGGCAGGCGCAGCCAAAGCTCCTACAATGAGCAGTTCTTC. Protein: CASSQDAGGRRSQSSYNEQFF.

With regard to this clonotype: The junction shows a germline mismatch at one end, possibly a read error. The V call is TRBV12-3 or TRBV12-4, the J call TRBJ2-2; possible D gene TRBD1, 6 bases. The CDR3 totals 15 residues. CDR3 nucleotide sequence: TGTGCCAGGAGTTTGTCACAGGGAAGCGCCGGGGAGCTGTTTTTT. This encodes CARSLSQGSAGELFF.

Points on this clonotype: The conserved closing phenylalanine or tryptophan is absent in this CDR3, likely reflecting a read error. This chain links TRBV2 with TRBJ1-5; 7 bases map to TRBD1. The germline gives CDR1 SNHLY, CDR2 FYNNEI. Trimming at V came to 5 bases and at J to 1 base, leaving 5 bases not matched to a gene. This CDR3 comprises 15 residues. CDR3 region: CASSKNRGSNQPQHS. The CDR3 region has the DNA TGTGCCAGCAGTAAGAACAGGGGCAGCAATCAGCCCCAGCATTCT.

As concerns this clonotype: This clone may be a read error of a much larger clone one base away. Since the CDR3 does not end with the conserved phenylalanine or tryptophan, this likely comes from a read error. The chain combines TRBV28 with TRBJ2-5; the D is unclear. The CDR3 extends over 12 amino acids. V was clipped by 5 bases and J by 3 bases, with 7 bases between them. Germline V gene sequence: CDR1 MDHEN, CDR2 SYDVKM. The CDR3 is CASSRAKETQYI. As DNA, the CDR3 is TGTGCCAGCAGTAGGGCTAAAGAGACCCAGTACATC.

In this sample, this clonotype turned up a few times. This clone may be a read error of a much larger clone one base away. The chain has TRBV20-1 and TRBJ2-3; D perhaps matches TRBD2 (5 bases). This CDR3 spans 14 amino acids. Germline V gene lookup returns CDR1 DFQATT and CDR2 SNEGSKA (reference sequence). V was clipped by 0 bases and J by 11 bases, with 18 bases between them. The chain's CDR3 is CSAREWRSLNMQYF. The CDR3 DNA sequence: TGCAGTGCTAGAGAGTGGAGGAGTTTGAATATGCAGTATTTT.

The V and J genes are TRBV10-1 and TRBJ2-7, with TRBD2 as a possible D gene (6 bases). The germline V gene has CDR1 WNHNN and CDR2 SYGVQD (reference sequence). The CDR3 sequence is 14 residues long. As DNA, the CDR3 is TGCGCCAGAAGTGAAGGAGGGAGCCCTTACGAGCAGTACGTG. Translation gives CARSEGGSPYEQYV.

DNA of the CDR3: TGCAGCGTTATTCGGGGGTCGTACGCTGAAGCTTTCTTT. It encodes CSVIRGSYAEAFF. This rearrangement joins TRBV29-1 to TRBJ1-1, with D tentatively TRBD1 (5 bases). V gave up 5 bases and J gave up 6 bases, with 16 bases separating them. This CDR3 spans 13 amino acids. CDR1 and CDR2 (germline): SQVTM, ANQGSEA.

This clonotype was seen only a few times. Relative to the germline gene, one junction end is altered; a read error may explain this. As DNA, the CDR3 is TGTGTCAGCAGGAAAGGACAAGCGGGAGGGCCCGACGAGCAGTACTTC. Its translation: CVSRKGQAGGPDEQYF. The V gene is TRBV6-6, the J gene TRBJ2-7; 10 bases agree with TRBD2. The V gene's germline CDR1 is MNHNY and CDR2 SVGAGI (reference sequence). This CDR3 comprises 16 residues.

This clonotype ranks as large. The CDR3 loop is CASSYGAYNSPLHF. The DNA of the CDR3 is TGTGCCAGCAGTTACGGGGCTTATAATTCACCCCTCCACTTT. This rearrangement joins TRBV6-5 to TRBJ1-6; D possibly corresponds to TRBD1 (5 bases). The CDR3 is made up of 14 amino acids. Germline assignment: CDR1 MNHEY and CDR2 SVGAGI. The germline V and J ends were trimmed by 2 bases and 4 bases, with 6 bases remaining between them.

A remark on this clonotype: This likely comes from a read error, as the CDR3 has no conserved phenylalanine or tryptophan at its end. The genes are TRBV10-2 and TRBJ2-3; no reliable D call. Germline V lookup: CDR1 WSHSY, CDR2 SAAADI. The CDR3 runs to 13 residues. CDR3 sequence: CASGDSRADTQYL. For the CDR3, the DNA is TGCGCCAGCGGAGACTCAAGAGCAGATACACAGTATCTT.

As regards this clonotype: One end of the junction varies from germline; a read error may be responsible. The chain links TRBV11-2 to TRBJ2-2; D not resolved. Germline V gene lookup returns CDR1 SGHAT and CDR2 FQNNGV. This CDR3 is built from 13 residues. The CDR3 region is CASSHVVTRELFF. The CDR3 DNA follows: TGTGCTAGCAGCCATGTAGTTACCAGGGAGCTGTTTTTT.

This clonotype was seen only once. This chain connects TRBV20-1 to TRBJ2-7; D remains ambiguous. The V gene's germline CDR1 is DFQATT and CDR2 SNEGSKA (reference sequence). The CDR3 sequence is 16 residues long. V was clipped by 0 bases and J by 7 bases, with 22 bases between them. The CDR3: CSAREYPSWQADEQYV. CDR3 DNA: TGCAGTGCTAGAGAATACCCCTCATGGCAGGCAGATGAGCAGTACGTC.